This is a list of T cell receptor beta chains from one sample in a study of blood T cell repertoires in COVID-19. Clones were sequenced by immunoSEQ multiplex PCR, and TCRdb holds only the in-frame ones, with some missing. This table has about 400,000 clones, more than 85% appearing once. Sequenced sample: peripheral blood. The receptor source for this set is a woman aged 25-40 years with acute or convalescent COVID-19. CDR3s include the opening cysteine and the closing phenylalanine or tryptophan. Fields, in order: V gene, D gene, J gene, clone size, CDR3 protein, CDR3 DNA. D genes are given only for firm matches. The size of a clone is reported for some rows only, either as once, few or many, or as a class for expanded clones.

V: TRBV10-3
D: TRBD1
J: TRBJ1-2
size: .
CDR3: CAISDPKGQGGLNYGYTF
DNA: TGTGCCATCAGTGATCCCAAAGGACAGGGGGGATTAAACTATGGCTACACCTTC

V: TRBV9
D: TRBD1
J: TRBJ2-6
size: .
CDR3: CASSLQGATRSGANVLTF
DNA: TGTGCCAGCAGCCTACAGGGGGCGACAAGGAGTGGGGCCAACGTCCTGACTTTC

V: TRBV11-1
D: .
J: TRBJ2-1
size: .
CDR3: CASSVGRTSYNEQFF
DNA: TGTGCCAGCAGCGTTGGTCGAACATCCTACAATGAGCAGTTCTTC

V: TRBV29-1
D: .
J: TRBJ2-1
size: .
CDR3: CSVEGTVGNEQFF
DNA: TGCAGCGTTGAAGGGACAGTTGGCAATGAGCAGTTCTTC

V: TRBV10-2
D: TRBD1
J: TRBJ1-2
size: .
CDR3: CASSTGGSSPPYGYTF
DNA: TGCGCCAGCAGTACAGGGGGGAGTTCACCGCCATATGGCTACACCTTC

V: TRBV2
D: .
J: TRBJ2-5
size: .
CDR3: CASSEYRGGETQYF
DNA: TGTGCCAGCAGTGAATACAGGGGGGGAGAGACCCAGTACTTC

V: TRBV11-3
D: .
J: TRBJ2-2
size: .
CDR3: CASSSAGMVSAGELFF
DNA: TGTGCCAGCAGTTCGGCGGGAATGGTATCGGCCGGGGAGCTGTTTTTT

V: TRBV18
D: .
J: TRBJ1-5
size: .
CDR3: CASSLQGNSNQPQHF
DNA: TGTGCCAGCTCATTACAGGGTAATAGCAATCAGCCCCAGCATTTT

V: TRBV28
D: .
J: TRBJ1-4
size: .
CDR3: CASRIGATNEKLFF
DNA: TGTGCCAGCAGGATTGGAGCAACTAATGAAAAACTGTTTTTT

V: TRBV12-5
D: .
J: TRBJ2-7
size: .
CDR3: CASGPRDGSYEQYF
DNA: TGTGCTAGTGGTCCACGAGACGGGTCCTACGAGCAGTACTTC

V: TRBV5-1
D: .
J: TRBJ2-7
size: .
CDR3: CASSFNRAAEQYF
DNA: TGCGCCAGCAGCTTTAACAGGGCGGCCGAGCAGTACTTC

V: TRBV12-5
D: TRBD1
J: TRBJ1-2
size: .
CDR3: CASGLLPGQVYGYTF
DNA: TGTGCTAGTGGTCTATTGCCGGGACAGGTCTATGGCTACACCTTC

V: TRBV28
D: .
J: TRBJ1-2
size: .
CDR3: CASSLVRVYGYTF
DNA: TGTGCCAGCAGTTTAGTCAGGGTCTATGGCTACACCTTC

V: TRBV7-9
D: .
J: TRBJ1-1
size: .
CDR3: CASSEKGGNNTEAFF
DNA: TGTGCCAGCAGCGAAAAGGGGGGGAATAACACTGAAGCTTTCTTT

V: TRBV13
D: .
J: TRBJ2-7
size: .
CDR3: CASSPVNGGRAYEQYF
DNA: TGTGCCAGCAGCCCGGTTAATGGGGGCAGGGCCTACGAGCAGTACTTC

V: TRBV11-2
D: TRBD2
J: TRBJ2-3
size: once
CDR3: CASSLSPSGGTNTQYF
DNA: TGTGCCAGCAGCCTCTCCCCTAGCGGGGGGACTAATACGCAGTATTTT

V: TRBV7-2
D: TRBD1
J: TRBJ1-2
size: .
CDR3: CASSSQQGVNYGYTF
DNA: TGTGCCAGCAGCTCGCAACAGGGGGTTAACTATGGCTACACCTTC

V: TRBV7-3
D: TRBD2
J: TRBJ2-5
size: .
CDR3: CASSLTSWETQYF
DNA: TGTGCCAGCAGCTTGACTAGCTGGGAGACCCAGTACTTC

V: TRBV5-6
D: .
J: TRBJ2-7
size: .
CDR3: CASSFGTYEQYF
DNA: TGTGCCAGCAGCTTCGGGACCTACGAGCAGTACTTC

V: TRBV9
D: .
J: TRBJ1-4
size: .
CDR3: CASSALGGTNEKLFF
DNA: TGTGCCAGCAGCGCCTTGGGGGGAACTAATGAAAAACTGTTTTTT

V: TRBV3-1/TRBV3-2
D: TRBD1
J: TRBJ1-6
size: many
CDR3: CASSQDLAGGTLHF
DNA: TGTGCCAGCAGCCAAGATCTTGCAGGGGGGACCCTCCACTTT

V: TRBV7-9
D: TRBD1
J: TRBJ2-1
size: .
CDR3: CASSSTTGSSYNEQFF
DNA: TGTGCCAGCAGCTCAACGACAGGGTCCTCCTACAATGAGCAGTTCTTC

V: TRBV19
D: .
J: TRBJ1-6
size: .
CDR3: CASSGTGNSPLHF
DNA: TGTGCCAGTAGTGGAACGGGGAATTCACCCCTCCACTTT

V: TRBV29-1
D: .
J: TRBJ2-2
size: .
CDR3: CSVWATASNTGELFF
DNA: TGCAGCGTTTGGGCGACCGCCAGCAACACCGGGGAGCTGTTTTTT

V: TRBV19
D: TRBD1
J: TRBJ1-2
size: once
CDR3: CATQGQGGPYGYTF
DNA: TGTGCCACCCAAGGACAGGGAGGGCCCTATGGCTACACCTTC

V: TRBV3-1/TRBV3-2
D: .
J: TRBJ1-5
size: once
CDR3: CASSQGYKRSNQPQHF
DNA: TGTGCCAGCAGCCAAGGTTACAAAAGAAGCAATCAGCCCCAGCATTTT

V: TRBV5-5
D: TRBD1
J: TRBJ1-2
size: .
CDR3: CASSLGQGASIGGYTF
DNA: TGTGCCAGCAGCCTAGGACAGGGGGCTTCAATAGGTGGCTACACCTTC

V: TRBV3-1/TRBV3-2
D: TRBD1
J: TRBJ1-2
size: few
CDR3: CASSQQQGRGYTF
DNA: TGTGCCAGCAGCCAACAACAGGGGCGGGGCTACACCTTC

V: TRBV5-5
D: .
J: TRBJ1-3
size: .
CDR3: CASSLTVSSGNTIYF
DNA: TGTGCCAGCAGCTTGACGGTGAGCTCTGGAAACACCATATATTTT

V: TRBV6-1
D: .
J: TRBJ1-4
size: .
CDR3: CASSEVGGGEKLFF
DNA: TGTGCCAGCAGTGAAGTCGGGGGAGGGGAAAAACTGTTTTTT

V: TRBV2
D: TRBD1
J: TRBJ1-2
size: .
CDR3: CASSERQGRYYGYTF
DNA: TGTGCCAGCAGTGAGCGACAGGGGAGGTACTATGGCTACACCTTC

V: TRBV18
D: TRBD1
J: TRBJ1-4
size: .
CDR3: CASSPRDSLTTNEKLFF
DNA: TGTGCCAGCTCACCACGGGACAGCTTAACAACTAATGAAAAACTGTTTTTT

V: TRBV11-2
D: .
J: TRBJ2-7
size: .
CDR3: CASSLATGLEQYF
DNA: TGTGCCAGCAGCTTAGCAACGGGGTTGGAGCAGTACTTC

V: TRBV5-4
D: .
J: TRBJ2-4
size: .
CDR3: CASSLGAGRAKNIQYF
DNA: TGTGCCAGCAGCTTGGGGGCGGGTCGAGCCAAAAACATTCAGTACTTC

V: TRBV9
D: TRBD1
J: TRBJ1-1
size: .
CDR3: CASSGFRGTHTEAFF
DNA: TGTGCCAGCAGCGGCTTCAGGGGGACTCACACTGAAGCTTTCTTT

V: TRBV30
D: .
J: TRBJ1-4
size: .
CDR3: CAWSVTGDEKLFF
DNA: TGTGCCTGGAGTGTGACGGGTGATGAAAAACTGTTTTTT

V: TRBV11-2
D: TRBD1
J: TRBJ2-7
size: few
CDR3: CASSWGQGAYEQYF
DNA: TGTGCCAGCAGCTGGGGACAGGGGGCCTACGAGCAGTACTTC

V: TRBV24-1
D: TRBD2
J: TRBJ2-7
size: few
CDR3: CATSDGRERAQYF
DNA: TGTGCCACCAGTGACGGGAGGGAACGGGCGCAGTACTTC

V: TRBV15
D: .
J: TRBJ2-7
size: .
CDR3: CATSRDMGGAYEQYF
DNA: TGTGCCACCAGCAGAGATATGGGGGGGGCTTACGAGCAGTACTTC

V: TRBV6-2/TRBV6-3
D: TRBD1
J: TRBJ2-6
size: .
CDR3: CASSTEAWDRRRGANVLTF
DNA: TGTGCCAGCAGTACGGAAGCCTGGGACAGACGACGTGGGGCCAACGTCCTGACTTTC

V: TRBV4-1
D: .
J: TRBJ1-4
size: .
CDR3: CASSQGGRKLFF
DNA: TGCGCCAGCAGCCAAGGCGGGAGAAAACTGTTTTTT

V: TRBV4-2
D: .
J: TRBJ1-2
size: .
CDR3: CASSQVWREGPSGGYTF
DNA: TGTGCCAGCAGCCAAGTATGGAGGGAGGGTCCCTCGGGTGGCTACACCTTC

V: TRBV2
D: TRBD1
J: TRBJ1-6
size: .
CDR3: CASRGQGGLDSPLHF
DNA: TGTGCCAGCAGGGGACAGGGCGGTCTGGATTCACCCCTCCACTTT

V: TRBV6-5
D: TRBD1
J: TRBJ2-7
size: .
CDR3: CASSYRTGGYEQYF
DNA: TGTGCCAGCAGTTACCGGACAGGGGGCTACGAGCAGTACTTC

V: TRBV5-4
D: TRBD2
J: TRBJ2-7
size: .
CDR3: CASSLELAGNEQYF
DNA: TGTGCCAGCAGCTTGGAACTAGCGGGCAACGAGCAGTACTTC

V: TRBV12-3/TRBV12-4
D: TRBD2
J: TRBJ2-7
size: .
CDR3: CASRSSGGYEQYF
DNA: TGTGCCAGCAGGTCTAGCGGGGGATACGAGCAGTACTTC

V: TRBV5-1
D: .
J: TRBJ2-5
size: .
CDR3: CASSLDGGIQETQYF
DNA: TGCGCCAGCAGCTTGGATGGCGGGATCCAAGAGACCCAGTACTTC

V: TRBV2
D: .
J: TRBJ1-2
size: many
CDR3: CASSEGRVGSWRNYGYTF
DNA: TGTGCCAGCAGTGAGGGGAGGGTCGGGTCTTGGCGTAACTATGGCTACACCTTC

V: TRBV7-8
D: TRBD2
J: TRBJ2-5
size: .
CDR3: CASSYRDYPQETQYF
DNA: TGTGCCAGCAGCTACCGGGACTACCCACAAGAGACCCAGTACTTC

V: TRBV13
D: .
J: TRBJ2-7
size: .
CDR3: CASRPSSDADYEQYF
DNA: TGTGCCAGCAGACCCTCTTCCGACGCGGACTACGAGCAGTACTTC

V: TRBV6-5
D: .
J: TRBJ2-3
size: .
CDR3: CASRLGSAGDTQYF
DNA: TGTGCCAGCCGCTTGGGTTCGGCGGGGGATACGCAGTATTTT

V: TRBV14
D: .
J: TRBJ1-2
size: .
CDR3: CASSLQGLNGYTF
DNA: TGTGCCAGCAGTCTACAGGGATTGAATGGCTACACCTTC